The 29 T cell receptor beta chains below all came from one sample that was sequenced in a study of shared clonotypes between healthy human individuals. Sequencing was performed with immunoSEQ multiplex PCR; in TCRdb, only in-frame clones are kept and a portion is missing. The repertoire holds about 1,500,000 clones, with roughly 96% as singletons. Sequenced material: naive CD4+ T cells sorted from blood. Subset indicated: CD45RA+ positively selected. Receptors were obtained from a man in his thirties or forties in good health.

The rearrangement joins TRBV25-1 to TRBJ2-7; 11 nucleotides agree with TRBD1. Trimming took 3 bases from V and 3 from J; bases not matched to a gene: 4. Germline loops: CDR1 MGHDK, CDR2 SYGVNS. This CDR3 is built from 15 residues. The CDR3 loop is CASSDPGQGVYEQYF. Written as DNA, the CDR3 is TGTGCCAGCAGTGACCCGGGACAGGGGGTCTACGAGCAGTACTTC.

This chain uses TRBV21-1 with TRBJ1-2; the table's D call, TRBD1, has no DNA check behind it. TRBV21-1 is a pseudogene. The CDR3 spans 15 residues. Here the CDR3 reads CASSSTGQGNYGYTF. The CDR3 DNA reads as TGTGCCAGCAGCAGCACGGGACAGGGGAACTATGGCTACACCTTC.

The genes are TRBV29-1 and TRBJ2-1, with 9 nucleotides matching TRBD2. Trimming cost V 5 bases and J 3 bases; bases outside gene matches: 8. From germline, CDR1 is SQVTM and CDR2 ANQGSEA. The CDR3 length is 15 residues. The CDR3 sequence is CSVLWRLADYNEQFF. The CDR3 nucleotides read TGCAGCGTTCTGTGGAGACTAGCGGACTACAATGAGCAGTTCTTC.

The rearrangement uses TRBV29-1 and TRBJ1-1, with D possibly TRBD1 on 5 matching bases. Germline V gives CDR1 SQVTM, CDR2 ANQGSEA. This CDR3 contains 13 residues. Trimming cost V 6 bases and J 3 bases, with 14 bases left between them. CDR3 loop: CSVRYRGDTEAFF. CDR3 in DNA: TGCAGCGTACGATATAGAGGGGACACTGAAGCTTTCTTT.

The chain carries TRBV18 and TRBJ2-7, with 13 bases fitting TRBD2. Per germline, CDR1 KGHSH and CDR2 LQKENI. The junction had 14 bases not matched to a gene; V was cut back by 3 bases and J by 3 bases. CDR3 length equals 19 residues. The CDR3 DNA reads TGTGCCAGCTCACCTTATTTACAGGCCGGGACTAGCGGGAACTACGAGCAGTACTTC. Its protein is CASSPYLQAGTSGNYEQYF.

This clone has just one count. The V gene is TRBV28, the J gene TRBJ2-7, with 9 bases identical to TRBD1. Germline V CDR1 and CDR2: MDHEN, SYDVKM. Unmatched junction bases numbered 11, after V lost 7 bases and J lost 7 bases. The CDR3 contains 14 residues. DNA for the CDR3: TGTGCCAGCACCTCGCGGACAGGGGTAAGAGAGCAGTACTTC. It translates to CASTSRTGVREQYF.

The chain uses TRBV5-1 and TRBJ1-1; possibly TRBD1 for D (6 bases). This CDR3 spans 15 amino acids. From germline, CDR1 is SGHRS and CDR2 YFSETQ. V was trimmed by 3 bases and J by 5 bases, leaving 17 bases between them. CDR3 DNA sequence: TGCGCCAGCAGCTCCTTGACAGGCCGAGGGACTGAAGCTTTCTTT. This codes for CASSSLTGRGTEAFF.

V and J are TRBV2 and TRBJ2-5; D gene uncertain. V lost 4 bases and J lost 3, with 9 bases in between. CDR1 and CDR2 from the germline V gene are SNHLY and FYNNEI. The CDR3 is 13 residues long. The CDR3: CASSGLIKETQYF. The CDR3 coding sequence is TGTGCCAGCAGTGGGTTGATAAAAGAGACCCAGTACTTC.

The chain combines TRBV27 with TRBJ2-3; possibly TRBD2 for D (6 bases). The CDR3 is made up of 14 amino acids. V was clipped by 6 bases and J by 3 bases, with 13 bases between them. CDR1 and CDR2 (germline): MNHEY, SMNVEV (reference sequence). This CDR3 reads CASRAGLTTDTQYF. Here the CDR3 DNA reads TGTGCCAGCAGGGCGGGACTCACTACAGATACGCAGTATTTT.

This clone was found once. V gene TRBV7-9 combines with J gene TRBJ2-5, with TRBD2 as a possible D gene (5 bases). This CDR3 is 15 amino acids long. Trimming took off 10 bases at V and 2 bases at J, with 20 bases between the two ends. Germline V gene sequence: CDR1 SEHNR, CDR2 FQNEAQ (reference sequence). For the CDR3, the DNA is TGTGCCACCGACACCTTGTCTAGCCTTCAAGAGACCCAGTACTTC. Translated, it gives CATDTLSSLQETQYF. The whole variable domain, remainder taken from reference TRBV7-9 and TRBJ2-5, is DTGVSQNPRHKITKRGQNVTFRCDPISEHNRLYWYRQTLGQGPEFLTYFQNEAQLEKSRLLSDRFSAERPKGSFSTLEIQRTEQGDSAMYLCATDTLSSLQETQYFGPGTRLLVL.

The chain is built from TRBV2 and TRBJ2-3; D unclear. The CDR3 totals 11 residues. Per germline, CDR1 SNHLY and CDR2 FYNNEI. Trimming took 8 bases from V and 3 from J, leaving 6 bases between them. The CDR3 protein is CASGWTDTQYF. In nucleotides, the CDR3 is TGTGCCAGCGGATGGACAGATACGCAGTATTTT.

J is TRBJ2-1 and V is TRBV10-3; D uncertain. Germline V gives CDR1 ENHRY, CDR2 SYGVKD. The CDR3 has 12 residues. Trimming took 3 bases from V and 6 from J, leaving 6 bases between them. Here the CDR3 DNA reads TGTGCCATCAGTGAAGGAGTCAATGAGCAGTTCTTC. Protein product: CAISEGVNEQFF.

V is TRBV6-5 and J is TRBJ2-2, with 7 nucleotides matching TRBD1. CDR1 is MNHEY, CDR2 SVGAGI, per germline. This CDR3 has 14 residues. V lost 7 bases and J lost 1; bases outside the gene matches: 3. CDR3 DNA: TGTGCCAGCAAGAGGACAGGGAACACCGGGGAGCTGTTTTTT. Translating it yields CASKRTGNTGELFF.

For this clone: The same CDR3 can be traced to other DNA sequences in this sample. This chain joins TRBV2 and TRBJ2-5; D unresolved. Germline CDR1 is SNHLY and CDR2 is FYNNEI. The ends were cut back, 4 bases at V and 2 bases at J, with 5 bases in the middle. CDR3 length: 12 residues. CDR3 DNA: TGTGCCAGCAGTGGTCAGCAAGAGACCCAGTACTTC. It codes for CASSGQQETQYF. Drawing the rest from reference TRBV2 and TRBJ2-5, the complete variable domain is EPEVTQTPSHQVTQMGQEVILRCVPISNHLYFYWYRQILGQKVEFLVSFYNNEISEKSEIFDDQFSVERPDGSNFTLKIRSTKLEDSAMYFCASSGQQETQYFGPGTRLLVL.

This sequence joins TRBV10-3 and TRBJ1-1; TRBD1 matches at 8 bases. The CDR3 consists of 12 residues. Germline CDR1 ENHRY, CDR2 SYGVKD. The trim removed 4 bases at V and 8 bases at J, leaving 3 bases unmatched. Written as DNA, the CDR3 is TGTGCCATCAGTGCAACAGGGGGAGAAGCTTTCTTT. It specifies CAISATGGEAFF.

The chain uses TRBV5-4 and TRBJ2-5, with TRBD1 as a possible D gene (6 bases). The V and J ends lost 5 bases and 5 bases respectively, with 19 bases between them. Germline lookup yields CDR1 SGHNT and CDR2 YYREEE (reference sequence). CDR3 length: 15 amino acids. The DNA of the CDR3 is TGTGCCAGCAGTTGGACCTTTTTGAGGGGGGAGACCCAGTACTTC. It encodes CASSWTFLRGETQYF.

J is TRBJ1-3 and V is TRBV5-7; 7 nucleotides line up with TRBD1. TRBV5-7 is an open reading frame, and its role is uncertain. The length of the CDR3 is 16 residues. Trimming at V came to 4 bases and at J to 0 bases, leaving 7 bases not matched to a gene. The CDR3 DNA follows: TGTGCCAGCAGCCCAAGGACAGGAAGCTCTGGAAACACCATATATTTT. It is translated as CASSPRTGSSGNTIYF.

CDR3 amino acids: CASSSLDRDEQYF. The CDR3 region has the DNA TGTGCCAGCAGCTCGTTAGACAGAGACGAGCAGTACTTC. The chain has TRBV5-8 and TRBJ2-7; a weak D match, TRBD1 (5 bases). This CDR3 region has 13 residues. Germline CDR1 SGHTS, CDR2 YDEGEE. V was trimmed by 3 bases and J by 5 bases, leaving 12 bases between them.

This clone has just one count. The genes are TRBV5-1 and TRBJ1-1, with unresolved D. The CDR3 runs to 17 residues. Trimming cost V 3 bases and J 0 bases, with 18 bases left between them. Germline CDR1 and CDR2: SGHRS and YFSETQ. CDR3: CASSSPSDHPMNTEAFF. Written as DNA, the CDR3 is TGCGCCAGCAGCTCGCCGAGCGACCACCCCATGAACACTGAAGCTTTCTTT.

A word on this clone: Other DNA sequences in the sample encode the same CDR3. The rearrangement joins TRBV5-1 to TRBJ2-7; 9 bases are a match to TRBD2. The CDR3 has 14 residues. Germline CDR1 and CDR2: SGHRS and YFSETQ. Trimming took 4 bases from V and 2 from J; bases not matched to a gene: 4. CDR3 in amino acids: CASSLSSGAYEQYF. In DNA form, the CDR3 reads TGCGCCAGCAGCCTGTCTAGCGGGGCCTACGAGCAGTACTTC.

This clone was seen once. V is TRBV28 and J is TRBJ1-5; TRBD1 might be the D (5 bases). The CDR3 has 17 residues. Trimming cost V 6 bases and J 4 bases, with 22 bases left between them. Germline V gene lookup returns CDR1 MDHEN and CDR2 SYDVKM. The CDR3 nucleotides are TGTGCCAGCAGCCCTCCCGGCAGGGTATTACGAAATCAGCCCCAGCATTTT. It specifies CASSPPGRVLRNQPQHF. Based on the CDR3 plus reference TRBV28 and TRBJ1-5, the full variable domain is DVKVTQSSRYLVKRTGEKVFLECVQDMDHENMFWYRQDPGLGLRLIYFSYDVKMKEKGDIPEGYSVSREKKERFSLILESASTNQTSMYLCASSPPGRVLRNQPQHFGDGTRLSIL.

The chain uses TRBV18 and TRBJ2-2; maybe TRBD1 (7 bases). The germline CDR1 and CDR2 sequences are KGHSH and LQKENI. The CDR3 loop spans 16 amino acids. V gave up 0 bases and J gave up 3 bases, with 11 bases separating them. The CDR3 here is CASSPPEGAYTGELFF. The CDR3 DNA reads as TGTGCCAGCTCACCACCGGAGGGGGCCTACACCGGGGAGCTGTTTTTT.

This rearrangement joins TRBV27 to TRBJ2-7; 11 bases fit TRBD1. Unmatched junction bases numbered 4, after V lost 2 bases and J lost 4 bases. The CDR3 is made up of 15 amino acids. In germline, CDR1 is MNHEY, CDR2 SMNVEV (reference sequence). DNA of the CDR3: TGTGCCAGCAGTTTAGGACAGGGGGCGACGTACGAGCAGTACTTC. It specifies CASSLGQGATYEQYF.

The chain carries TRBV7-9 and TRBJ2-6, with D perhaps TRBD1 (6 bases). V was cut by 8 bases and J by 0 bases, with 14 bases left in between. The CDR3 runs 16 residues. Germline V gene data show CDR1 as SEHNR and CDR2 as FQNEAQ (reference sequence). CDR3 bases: TGTGCCAGCTGGGGGCAAAACAGCTCTGGGGCCAACGTCCTGACTTTC. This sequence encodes CASWGQNSSGANVLTF. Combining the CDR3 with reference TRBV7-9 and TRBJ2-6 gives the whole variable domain DTGVSQNPRHKITKRGQNVTFRCDPISEHNRLYWYRQTLGQGPEFLTYFQNEAQLEKSRLLSDRFSAERPKGSFSTLEIQRTEQGDSAMYLCASWGQNSSGANVLTFGAGSRLTVL.

CDR3 residues: CASSLFRGGELFF. The DNA of the CDR3 is TGTGCCAGCAGCTTATTTAGGGGTGGGGAGCTGTTTTTT. The chain couples TRBV7-8 to TRBJ2-2; TRBD1 might be the D (5 bases). Germline CDR1 reads SGHVS; CDR2 reads FQNEAQ. V lost 2 bases and J 8 bases, leaving 9 bases between the germline ends. This CDR3 has 13 residues.

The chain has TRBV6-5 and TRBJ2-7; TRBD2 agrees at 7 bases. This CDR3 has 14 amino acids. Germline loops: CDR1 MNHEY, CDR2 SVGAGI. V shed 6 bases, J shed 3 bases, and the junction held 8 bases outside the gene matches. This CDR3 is CASSGTNPDYEQYF. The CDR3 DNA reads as TGTGCCAGCAGCGGGACTAACCCAGACTACGAGCAGTACTTC.

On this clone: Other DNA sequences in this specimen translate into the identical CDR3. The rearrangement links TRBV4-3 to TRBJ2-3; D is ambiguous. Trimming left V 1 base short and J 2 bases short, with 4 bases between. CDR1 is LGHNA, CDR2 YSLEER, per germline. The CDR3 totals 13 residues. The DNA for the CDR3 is TGCGCCAGCAGCCAAGGGTTCACAGATACGCAGTATTTT. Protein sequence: CASSQGFTDTQYF.

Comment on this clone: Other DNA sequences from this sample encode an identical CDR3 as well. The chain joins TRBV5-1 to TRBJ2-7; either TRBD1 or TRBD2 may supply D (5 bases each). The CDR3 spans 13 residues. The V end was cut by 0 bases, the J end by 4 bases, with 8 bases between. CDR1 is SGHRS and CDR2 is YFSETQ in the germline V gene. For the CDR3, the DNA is TGCGCCAGCAGCTTGGCCAGGGAGTACGAGCAGTACTTC. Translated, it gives CASSLAREYEQYF. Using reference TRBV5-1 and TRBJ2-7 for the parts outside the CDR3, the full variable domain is KAGVTQTPRYLIKTRGQQVTLSCSPISGHRSVSWYQQTPGQGLQFLFEYFSETQRNKGNFPGRFSGRQFSNSRSEMNVSTLELGDSALYLCASSLAREYEQYFGPGTRLTVT.

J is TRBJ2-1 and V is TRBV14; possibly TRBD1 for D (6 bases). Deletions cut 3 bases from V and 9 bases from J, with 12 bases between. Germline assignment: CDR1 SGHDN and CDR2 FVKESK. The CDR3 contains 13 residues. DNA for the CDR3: TGTGCCAGCAGCCAGGACAGAGATATTGAGCAGTTCTTC. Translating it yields CASSQDRDIEQFF.